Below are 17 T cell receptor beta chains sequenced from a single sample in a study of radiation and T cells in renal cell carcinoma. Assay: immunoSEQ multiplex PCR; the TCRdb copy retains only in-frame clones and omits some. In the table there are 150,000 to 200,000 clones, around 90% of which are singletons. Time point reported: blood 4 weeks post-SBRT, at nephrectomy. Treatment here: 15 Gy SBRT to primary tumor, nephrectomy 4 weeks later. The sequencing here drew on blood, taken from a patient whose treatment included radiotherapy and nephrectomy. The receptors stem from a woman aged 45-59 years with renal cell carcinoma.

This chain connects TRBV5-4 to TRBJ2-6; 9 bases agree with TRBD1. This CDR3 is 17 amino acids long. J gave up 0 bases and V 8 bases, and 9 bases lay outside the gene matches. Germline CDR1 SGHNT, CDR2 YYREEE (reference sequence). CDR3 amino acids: CASRQGQGVSGANVLTF. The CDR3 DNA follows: TGTGCCAGTAGGCAGGGACAGGGAGTCTCTGGGGCCAACGTCCTGACTTTC. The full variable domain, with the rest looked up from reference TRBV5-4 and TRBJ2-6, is ETGVTQSPTHLIKTRGQQVTLRCSSQSGHNTVSWYQQALGQGPQFIFQYYREEENGRGNFPPRFSGLQFPNYSSELNVNALELDDSALYLCASRQGQGVSGANVLTFGAGSRLTVL.

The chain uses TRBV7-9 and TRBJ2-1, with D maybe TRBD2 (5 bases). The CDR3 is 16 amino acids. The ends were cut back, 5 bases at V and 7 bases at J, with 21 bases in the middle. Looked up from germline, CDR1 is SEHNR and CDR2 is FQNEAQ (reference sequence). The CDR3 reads CASSPGDGGDDNEQFF. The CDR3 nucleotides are TGTGCCAGCAGCCCCGGGGATGGCGGAGACGATAATGAGCAGTTCTTC.

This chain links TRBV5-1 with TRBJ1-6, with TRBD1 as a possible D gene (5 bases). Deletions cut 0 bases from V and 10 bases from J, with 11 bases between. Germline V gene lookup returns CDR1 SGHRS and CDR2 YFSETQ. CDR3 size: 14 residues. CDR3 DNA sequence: TGCGCCAGCAGCTTGGAGGGGTTCACATCACCCCTCCACTTT. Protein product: CASSLEGFTSPLHF.

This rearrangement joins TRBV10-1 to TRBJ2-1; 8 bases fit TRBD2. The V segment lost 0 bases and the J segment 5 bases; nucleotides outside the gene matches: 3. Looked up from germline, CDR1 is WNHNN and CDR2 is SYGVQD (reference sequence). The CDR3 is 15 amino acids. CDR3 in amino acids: CASSESRGGHNEQFF. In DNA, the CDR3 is TGCGCCAGCAGTGAGTCCCGGGGGGGCCACAATGAGCAGTTCTTC.

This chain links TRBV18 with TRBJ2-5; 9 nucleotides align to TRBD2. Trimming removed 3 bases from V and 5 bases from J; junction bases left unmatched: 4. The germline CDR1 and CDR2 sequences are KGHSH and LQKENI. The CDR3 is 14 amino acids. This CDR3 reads CASSPSGGVETQYF. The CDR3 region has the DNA TGTGCCAGCTCACCTAGCGGGGGTGTGGAGACCCAGTACTTC.

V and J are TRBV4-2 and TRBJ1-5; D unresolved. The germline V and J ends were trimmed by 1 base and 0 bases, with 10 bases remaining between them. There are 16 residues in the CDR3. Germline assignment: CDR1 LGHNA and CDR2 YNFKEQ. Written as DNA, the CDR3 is TGTGCCAGCAGCCAAGTACGGGCGGATAGCAATCAGCCCCAGCATTTT. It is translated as CASSQVRADSNQPQHF.

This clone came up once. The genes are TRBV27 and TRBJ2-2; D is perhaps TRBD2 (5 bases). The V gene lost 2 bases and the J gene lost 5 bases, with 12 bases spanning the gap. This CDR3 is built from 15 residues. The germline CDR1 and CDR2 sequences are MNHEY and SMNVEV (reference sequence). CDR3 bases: TGTGCCAGCAGTTTACCGGCGGGCGGGACCGGGGAGCTGTTTTTT. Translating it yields CASSLPAGGTGELFF.

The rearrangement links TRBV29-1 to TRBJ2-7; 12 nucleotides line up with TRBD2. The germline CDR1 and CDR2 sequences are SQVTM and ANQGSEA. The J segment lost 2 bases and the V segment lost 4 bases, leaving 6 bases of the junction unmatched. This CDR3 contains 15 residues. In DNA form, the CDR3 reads TGCAGCGTTGCAGGACTAGCGGGGAAGGCCTACGAGCAGTACTTC. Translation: CSVAGLAGKAYEQYF.

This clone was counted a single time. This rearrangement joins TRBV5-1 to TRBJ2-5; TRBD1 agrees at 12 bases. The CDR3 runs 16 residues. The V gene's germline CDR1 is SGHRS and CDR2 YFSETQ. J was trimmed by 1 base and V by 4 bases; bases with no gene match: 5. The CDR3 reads CASSGRDRGPQETQYF. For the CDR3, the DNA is TGCGCCAGCAGCGGAAGGGACAGGGGGCCCCAAGAGACCCAGTACTTC. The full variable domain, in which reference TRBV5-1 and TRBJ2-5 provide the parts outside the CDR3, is KAGVTQTPRYLIKTRGQQVTLSCSPISGHRSVSWYQQTPGQGLQFLFEYFSETQRNKGNFPGRFSGRQFSNSRSEMNVSTLELGDSALYLCASSGRDRGPQETQYFGPGTRLLVL.

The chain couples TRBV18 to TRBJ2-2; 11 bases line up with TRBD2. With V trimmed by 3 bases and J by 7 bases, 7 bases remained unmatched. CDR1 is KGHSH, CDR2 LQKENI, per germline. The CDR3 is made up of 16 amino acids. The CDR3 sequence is CASSPALAGGIGELFF. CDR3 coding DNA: TGTGCCAGCTCACCCGCCCTAGCGGGGGGAATCGGGGAGCTGTTTTTT.

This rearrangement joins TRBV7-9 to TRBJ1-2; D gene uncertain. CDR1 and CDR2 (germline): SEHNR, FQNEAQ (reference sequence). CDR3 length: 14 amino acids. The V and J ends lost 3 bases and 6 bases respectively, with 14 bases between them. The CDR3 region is CASSLAAPLHGYTF. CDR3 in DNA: TGTGCCAGCAGCTTGGCGGCACCTCTCCATGGCTACACCTTC.

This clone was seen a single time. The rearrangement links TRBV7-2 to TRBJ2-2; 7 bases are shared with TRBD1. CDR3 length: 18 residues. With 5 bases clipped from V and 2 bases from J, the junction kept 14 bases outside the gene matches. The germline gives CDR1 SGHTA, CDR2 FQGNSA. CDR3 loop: CASSRYRGGRGNTGELFF. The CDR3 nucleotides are TGTGCCAGCAGCCGCTATAGAGGGGGCAGGGGCAACACCGGGGAGCTGTTTTTT.

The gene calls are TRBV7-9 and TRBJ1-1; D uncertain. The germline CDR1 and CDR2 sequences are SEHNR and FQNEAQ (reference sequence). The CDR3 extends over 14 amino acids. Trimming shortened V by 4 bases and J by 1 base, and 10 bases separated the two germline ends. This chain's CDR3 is CASSSGVQNTEAFF. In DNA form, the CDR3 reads TGTGCCAGCAGCTCCGGGGTCCAGAACACTGAAGCTTTCTTT. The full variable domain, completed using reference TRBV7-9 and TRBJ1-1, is DTGVSQNPRHKITKRGQNVTFRCDPISEHNRLYWYRQTLGQGPEFLTYFQNEAQLEKSRLLSDRFSAERPKGSFSTLEIQRTEQGDSAMYLCASSSGVQNTEAFFGQGTRLTVV.

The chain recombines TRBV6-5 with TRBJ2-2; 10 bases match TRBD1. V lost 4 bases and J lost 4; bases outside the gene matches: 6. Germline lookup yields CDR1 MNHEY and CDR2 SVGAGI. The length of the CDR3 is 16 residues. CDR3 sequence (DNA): TGTGCCAGCAGTTTTTCGGACAGGGGGGGCACCGGGGAGCTGTTTTTT. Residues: CASSFSDRGGTGELFF.

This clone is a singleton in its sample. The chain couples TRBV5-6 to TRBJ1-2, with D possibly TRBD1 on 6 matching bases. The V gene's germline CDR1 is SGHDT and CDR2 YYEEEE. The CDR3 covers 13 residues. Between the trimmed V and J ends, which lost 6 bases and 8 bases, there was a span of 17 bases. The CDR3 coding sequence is TGTGCCAGCATCCGAACAGGGTCAGGAGGCTACACCTTC. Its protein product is CASIRTGSGGYTF.

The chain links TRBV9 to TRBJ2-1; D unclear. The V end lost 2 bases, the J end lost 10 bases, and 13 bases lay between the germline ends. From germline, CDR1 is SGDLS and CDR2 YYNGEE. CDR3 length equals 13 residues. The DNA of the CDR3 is TGTGCCAGCAGCGTGAGTCCCCCCGGCGAGCAGTTCTTC. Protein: CASSVSPPGEQFF.

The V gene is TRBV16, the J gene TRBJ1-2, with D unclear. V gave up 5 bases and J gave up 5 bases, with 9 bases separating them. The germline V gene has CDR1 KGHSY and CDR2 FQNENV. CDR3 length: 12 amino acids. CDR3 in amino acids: CASSAQRYGYTF. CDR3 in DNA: TGTGCCAGCAGCGCCCAGCGTTATGGCTACACCTTC. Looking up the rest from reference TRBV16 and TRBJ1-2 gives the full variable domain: GEEVAQTPKHLVRGEGQKAKLYCAPIKGHSYVFWYQQVLKNEFKFLISFQNENVFDETGMPKERFSAKCLPNSPCSLEIQATKLEDSAVYFCASSAQRYGYTFGSGTRLTVV.